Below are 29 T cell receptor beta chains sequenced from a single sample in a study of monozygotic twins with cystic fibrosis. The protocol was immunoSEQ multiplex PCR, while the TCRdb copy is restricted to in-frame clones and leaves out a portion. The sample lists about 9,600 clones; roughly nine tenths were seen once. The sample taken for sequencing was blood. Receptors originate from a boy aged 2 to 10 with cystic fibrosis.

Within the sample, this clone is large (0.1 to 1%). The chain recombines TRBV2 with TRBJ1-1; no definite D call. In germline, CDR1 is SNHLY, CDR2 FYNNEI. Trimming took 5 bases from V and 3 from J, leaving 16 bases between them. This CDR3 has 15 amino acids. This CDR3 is CASSYTVGEYTEAFF. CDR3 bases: TGTGCCAGCAGTTATACAGTTGGAGAGTACACTGAAGCTTTCTTT.

This CDR3 reads CASSLAGTQYF. In nucleotides, the CDR3 is TGTGCCAGCAGCTTAGCAGGGACCCAGTACTTC. V is TRBV11-2 and J is TRBJ2-5; D gene unclear. With 1 base removed from V and 7 bases from J, the gap between germline ends came to 4 bases. Germline values: CDR1 SGHAT, CDR2 FQNNGV. The CDR3 length is 11 residues.

The CDR3 sequence is CASSQDRRASGYTF. The DNA for the CDR3 is TGTGCCAGCAGCCAAGATCGAAGGGCAAGCGGCTACACCTTC. The V gene is TRBV4-2, the J gene TRBJ1-2; D is undetermined. The CDR3 extends over 14 amino acids. Trimming removed 0 bases from V and 8 bases from J, with 13 bases in between. Per germline, CDR1 LGHNA and CDR2 YNFKEQ.

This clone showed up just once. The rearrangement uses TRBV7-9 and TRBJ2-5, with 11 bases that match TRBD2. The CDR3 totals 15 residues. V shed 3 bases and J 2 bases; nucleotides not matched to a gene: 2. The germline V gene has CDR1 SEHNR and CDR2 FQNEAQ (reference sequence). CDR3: CASSFLAGGQETQYF. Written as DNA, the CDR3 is TGTGCCAGCAGCTTTCTAGCGGGGGGACAAGAGACCCAGTACTTC.

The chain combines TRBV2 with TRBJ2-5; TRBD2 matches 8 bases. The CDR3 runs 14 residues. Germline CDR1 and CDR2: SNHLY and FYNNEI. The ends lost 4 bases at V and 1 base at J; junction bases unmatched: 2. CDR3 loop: CASSVTSGQETQYF. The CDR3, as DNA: TGTGCCAGCAGTGTAACTAGCGGCCAAGAGACCCAGTACTTC.

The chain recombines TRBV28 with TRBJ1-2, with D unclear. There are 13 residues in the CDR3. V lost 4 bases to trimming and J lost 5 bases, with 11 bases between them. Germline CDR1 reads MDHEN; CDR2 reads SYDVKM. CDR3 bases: TGTGCCAGCAGTTCACCTGGCCGATATGGCTACACCTTC. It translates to CASSSPGRYGYTF.

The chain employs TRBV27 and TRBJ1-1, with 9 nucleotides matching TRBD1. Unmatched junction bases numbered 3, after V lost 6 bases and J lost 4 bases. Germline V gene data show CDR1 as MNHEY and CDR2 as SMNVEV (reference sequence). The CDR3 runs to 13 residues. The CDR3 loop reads CASRQGASTEAFF. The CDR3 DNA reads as TGTGCCAGCAGACAGGGGGCGAGCACTGAAGCTTTCTTT.

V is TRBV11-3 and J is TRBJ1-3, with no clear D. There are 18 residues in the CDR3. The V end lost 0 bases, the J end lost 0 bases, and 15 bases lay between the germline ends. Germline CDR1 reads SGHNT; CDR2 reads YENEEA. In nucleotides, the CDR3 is TGTGCCAGCAGCTTAGAGTATTGGCATCTTAGCTCTGGAAACACCATATATTTT. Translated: CASSLEYWHLSSGNTIYF.

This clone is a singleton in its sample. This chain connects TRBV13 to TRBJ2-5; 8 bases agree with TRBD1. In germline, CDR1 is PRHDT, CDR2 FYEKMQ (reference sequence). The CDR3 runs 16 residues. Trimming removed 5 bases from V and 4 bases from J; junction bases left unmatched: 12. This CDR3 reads CASSPRGQGIVETQYF. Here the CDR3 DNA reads TGTGCCAGCAGCCCGCGTGGACAGGGCATCGTAGAGACCCAGTACTTC.

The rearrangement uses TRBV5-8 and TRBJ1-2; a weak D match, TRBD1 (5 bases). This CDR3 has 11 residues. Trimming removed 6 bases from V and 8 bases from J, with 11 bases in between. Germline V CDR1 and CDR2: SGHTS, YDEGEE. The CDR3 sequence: CASTTWGGYTF. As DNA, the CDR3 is TGTGCCAGCACTACATGGGGCGGCTACACCTTC.

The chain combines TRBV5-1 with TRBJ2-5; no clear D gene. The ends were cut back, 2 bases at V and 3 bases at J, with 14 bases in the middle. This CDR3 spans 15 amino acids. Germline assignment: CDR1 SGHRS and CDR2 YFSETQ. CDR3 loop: CASSFADPGKETQYF. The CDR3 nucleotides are TGCGCCAGCAGCTTCGCTGATCCTGGTAAAGAGACCCAGTACTTC.

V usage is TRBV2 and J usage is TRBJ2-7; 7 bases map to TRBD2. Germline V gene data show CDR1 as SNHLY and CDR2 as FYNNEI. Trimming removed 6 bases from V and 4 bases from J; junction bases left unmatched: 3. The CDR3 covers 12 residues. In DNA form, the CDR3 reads TGTGCCAGCAGGGGGGGGGTGTACGAGCAGTACTTC. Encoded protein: CASRGGVYEQYF.

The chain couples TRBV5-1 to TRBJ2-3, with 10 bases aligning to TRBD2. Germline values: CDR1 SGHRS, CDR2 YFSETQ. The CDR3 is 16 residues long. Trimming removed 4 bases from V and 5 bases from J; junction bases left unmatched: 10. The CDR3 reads CASSTGSGGMGDTQYF. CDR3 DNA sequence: TGCGCCAGCAGCACCGGTAGCGGGGGGATGGGAGATACGCAGTATTTT. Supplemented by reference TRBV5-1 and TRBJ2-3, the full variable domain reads KAGVTQTPRYLIKTRGQQVTLSCSPISGHRSVSWYQQTPGQGLQFLFEYFSETQRNKGNFPGRFSGRQFSNSRSEMNVSTLELGDSALYLCASSTGSGGMGDTQYFGPGTRLTVL.

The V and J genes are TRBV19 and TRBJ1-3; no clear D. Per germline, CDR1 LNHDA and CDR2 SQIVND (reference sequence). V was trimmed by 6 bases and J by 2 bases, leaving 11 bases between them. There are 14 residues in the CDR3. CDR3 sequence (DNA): TGTGCCAGTAGCCTCAACAGAGCTGGAAACACCATATATTTT. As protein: CASSLNRAGNTIYF.

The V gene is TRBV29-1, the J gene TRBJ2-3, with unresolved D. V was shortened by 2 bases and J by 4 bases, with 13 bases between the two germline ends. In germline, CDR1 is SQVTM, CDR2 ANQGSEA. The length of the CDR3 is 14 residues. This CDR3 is CSVEKQFGSDTQYF. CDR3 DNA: TGCAGCGTTGAAAAACAGTTTGGGTCAGATACGCAGTATTTT.

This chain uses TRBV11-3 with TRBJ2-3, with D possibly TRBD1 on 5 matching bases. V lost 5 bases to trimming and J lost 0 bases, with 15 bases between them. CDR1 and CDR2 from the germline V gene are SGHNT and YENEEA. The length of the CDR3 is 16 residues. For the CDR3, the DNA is TGTGCCAGCAGCCCTTTCATAGGGGCTAGCACAGATACGCAGTATTTT. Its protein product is CASSPFIGASTDTQYF.

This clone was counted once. In nucleotides, the CDR3 is TGTGCCAGCAGTGAACCGACAGGGGGGCTCTATAATTCACCCCTCCACTTT. Encoded protein: CASSEPTGGLYNSPLHF. The rearrangement uses TRBV27 and TRBJ1-6; 9 nucleotides agree with TRBD1. J lost 3 bases, V lost 5 bases, and 8 bases had no gene match. Per germline, CDR1 MNHEY and CDR2 SMNVEV (reference sequence). The CDR3 is 17 residues long.

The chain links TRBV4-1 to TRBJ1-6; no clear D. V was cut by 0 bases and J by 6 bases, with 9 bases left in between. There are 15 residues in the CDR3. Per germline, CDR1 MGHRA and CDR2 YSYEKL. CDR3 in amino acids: CASSQDRGGNSPLHF. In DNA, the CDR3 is TGCGCCAGCAGCCAAGATAGAGGTGGTAATTCACCCCTCCACTTT.

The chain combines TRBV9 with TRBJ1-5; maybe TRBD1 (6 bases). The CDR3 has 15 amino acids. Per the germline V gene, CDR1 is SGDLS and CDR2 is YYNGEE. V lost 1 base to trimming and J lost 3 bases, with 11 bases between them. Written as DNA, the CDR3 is TGTGCCAGCAGCGTAAGCGCAGGGGACAATCAGCCCCAGCATTTT. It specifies CASSVSAGDNQPQHF.

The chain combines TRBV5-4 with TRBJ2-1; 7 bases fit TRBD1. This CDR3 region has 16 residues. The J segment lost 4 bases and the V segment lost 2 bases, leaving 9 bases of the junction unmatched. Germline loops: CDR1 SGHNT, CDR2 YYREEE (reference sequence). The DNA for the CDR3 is TGTGCCAGCAGCTTCCGGACAGGCCGTGCATACAATGAGCAGTTCTTC. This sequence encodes CASSFRTGRAYNEQFF.

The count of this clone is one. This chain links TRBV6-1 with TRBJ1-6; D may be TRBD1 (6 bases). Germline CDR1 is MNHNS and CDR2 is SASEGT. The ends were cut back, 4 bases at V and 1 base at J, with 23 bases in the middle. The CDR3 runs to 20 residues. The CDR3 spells CASSANPGGGLGSYNSPLHF. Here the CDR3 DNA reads TGTGCCAGCAGTGCCAACCCGGGGGGCGGATTAGGATCCTATAATTCACCCCTCCACTTT.

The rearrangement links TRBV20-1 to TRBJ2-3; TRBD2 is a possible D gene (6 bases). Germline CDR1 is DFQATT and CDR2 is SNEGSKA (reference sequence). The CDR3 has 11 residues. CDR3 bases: TGCAGGGGCGGGGACGCAGATACGCAGTATTTT. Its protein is CRGGDADTQYF.

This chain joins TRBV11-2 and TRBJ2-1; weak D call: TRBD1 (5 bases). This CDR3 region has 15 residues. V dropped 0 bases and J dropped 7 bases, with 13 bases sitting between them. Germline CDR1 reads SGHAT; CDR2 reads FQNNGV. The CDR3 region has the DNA TGTGCCAGCAGCTTAGACGGCAGGGCGAGGAATGAGCAGTTCTTC. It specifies CASSLDGRARNEQFF.

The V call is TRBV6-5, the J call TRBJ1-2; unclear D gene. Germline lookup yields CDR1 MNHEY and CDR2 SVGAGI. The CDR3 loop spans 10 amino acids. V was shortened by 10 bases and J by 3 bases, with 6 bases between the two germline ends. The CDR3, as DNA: TGTGCCACTCTATACTATGGCTACACCTTC. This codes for CATLYYGYTF.

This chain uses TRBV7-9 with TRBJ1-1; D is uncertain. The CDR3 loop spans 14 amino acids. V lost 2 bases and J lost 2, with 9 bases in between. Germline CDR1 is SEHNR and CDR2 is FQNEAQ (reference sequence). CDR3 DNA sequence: TGTGCCAGCAGCTTACAGAGGAAAAACACTGAAGCTTTCTTT. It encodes CASSLQRKNTEAFF.

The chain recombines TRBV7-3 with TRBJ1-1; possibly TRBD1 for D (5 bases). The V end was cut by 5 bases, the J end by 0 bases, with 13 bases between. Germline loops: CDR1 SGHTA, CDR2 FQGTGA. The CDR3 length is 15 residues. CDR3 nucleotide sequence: TGTGCCAGCAGCCCAGAAGGGGCCCTGAACACTGAAGCTTTCTTT. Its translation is CASSPEGALNTEAFF.

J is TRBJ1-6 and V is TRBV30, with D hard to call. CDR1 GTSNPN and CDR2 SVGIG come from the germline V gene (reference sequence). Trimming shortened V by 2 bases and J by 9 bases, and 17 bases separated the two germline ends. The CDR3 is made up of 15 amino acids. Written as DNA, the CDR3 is TGTGCCTGGAGTCGTGGGCGGCAGCCAATTTCACCCCTCCACTTT. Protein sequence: CAWSRGRQPISPLHF.

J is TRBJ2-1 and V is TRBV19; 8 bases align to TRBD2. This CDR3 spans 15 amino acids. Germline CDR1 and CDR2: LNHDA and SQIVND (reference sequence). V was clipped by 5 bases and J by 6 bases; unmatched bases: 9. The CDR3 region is CASSDWTSLRNEQFF. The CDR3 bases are TGTGCCAGTAGTGACTGGACTAGCTTGCGCAATGAGCAGTTCTTC.

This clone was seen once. For the CDR3, the DNA is TGCGCCAGCAGCTTGGCAAGGGGGACAGCCACGGAGGCCCAGTACTTC. Translated: CASSLARGTATEAQYF. The chain uses TRBV5-1 and TRBJ2-5; 7 positions match TRBD1. This CDR3 has 16 residues. The V gene's germline CDR1 is SGHRS and CDR2 YFSETQ. The trim removed 0 bases at V and 9 bases at J, leaving 14 bases unmatched. The full variable domain, with the rest looked up from reference TRBV5-1 and TRBJ2-5, is KAGVTQTPRYLIKTRGQQVTLSCSPISGHRSVSWYQQTPGQGLQFLFEYFSETQRNKGNFPGRFSGRQFSNSRSEMNVSTLELGDSALYLCASSLARGTATEAQYFGPGTRLLVL.